The T cell receptor (beta chain) under discussion was sequenced for a study of human T cells and chemical hapten exposure. From germline, CDR1 is MNHNS and CDR2 SASEGT. The ends were cut back, 6 bases at V and 3 bases at J, with 18 bases in the middle. The CDR3 has 15 residues. Time point noted: patch test 1, 2 weeks after DPC sensitization. Treatment noted: therapeutic diphenylcyclopropenone sensitization with weekly scalp DPC. Attachment of unique molecular identifiers to individual cDNA molecules was performed in the library. TCRdb called the RACE reads again in MiXCR, with one record for every CDR3 protein. The data hold some 180,000 distinct CDR3 sequences, with 20% to 25% observed a single time.

The sequence came from a woman aged 45-65 years with alopecia areata. Some clones in this sample may be carry-over from other donors' samples. The chain recombines TRBV6-1 with TRBJ2-7; D may be TRBD1 (5 bases). The specimen comprised whole blood, sampled in connection with sensitization to the hapten diphenylcyclopropenone (DPC). This chain's CDR3 is CASRPSQGPHYEQYF. The CDR3 DNA is TGTGCCAGCAGGCCGTCCCAGGGCCCCCACTACGAGCAGTACTTC.